Below, 22 T cell receptor beta chains from the same sample are listed, as sequenced in a study of cytomegalovirus exposure and HLA in healthy donors. With 60 Vbeta and 13 Jbeta primers, the PCR was carried out. Method: immunoSEQ multiplex PCR; TCRdb's copy keeps in-frame clones and lacks some. The data contain 200,000 to 250,000 clones, under 80% of them singletons. The specimen was PBMCs. The receptor source for this set is a girl aged 2 to 9 in good health and CMV-seronegative.

The V gene is TRBV2, the J gene TRBJ1-2; the D gene is possibly TRBD1 (5 bases). The CDR3 has 14 amino acids. The germline gives CDR1 SNHLY, CDR2 FYNNEI. Trimming shortened V by 0 bases and J by 5 bases, and 10 bases separated the two germline ends. The CDR3 sequence: CASSEARGGYGYTF. The DNA for the CDR3 is TGTGCCAGCAGTGAAGCGCGCGGGGGGTATGGCTACACCTTC. The full variable domain, rest sourced from reference TRBV2 and TRBJ1-2, is EPEVTQTPSHQVTQMGQEVILRCVPISNHLYFYWYRQILGQKVEFLVSFYNNEISEKSEIFDDQFSVERPDGSNFTLKIRSTKLEDSAMYFCASSEARGGYGYTFGSGTRLTVV.

This clone was recorded a few times. This rearrangement joins TRBV10-1 to TRBJ2-7, with 10 bases lining up with TRBD1. The CDR3 covers 15 residues. Germline V gene data show CDR1 as WNHNN and CDR2 as SYGVQD (reference sequence). Trimming cost V 10 bases and J 4 bases; bases outside gene matches: 13. CDR3 in amino acids: CATDPSDRGVYEQYF. The CDR3 DNA sequence: TGCGCCACCGACCCCTCGGACAGGGGGGTTTACGAGCAGTACTTC.

The chain couples TRBV2 to TRBJ1-2, with TRBD1 matching over 8 bases. Germline loops: CDR1 SNHLY, CDR2 FYNNEI. This CDR3 has 13 amino acids. J was trimmed by 8 bases and V by 6 bases; bases with no gene match: 8. The CDR3 DNA follows: TGTGCCAGCAGGGAGACAGGGGTGGGAGGCTACACCTTC. This sequence encodes CASRETGVGGYTF.

Worth noting for this clone: Other DNA sequences from this sample encode an identical CDR3 as well. J is TRBJ2-5 and V is TRBV5-1; D not certain. CDR3 size: 11 residues. In germline, CDR1 is SGHRS, CDR2 YFSETQ. The germline V and J ends were trimmed by 2 bases and 5 bases, with 4 bases remaining between them. The CDR3 region is CASSFRETQYF. As DNA, the CDR3 is TGCGCCAGCAGCTTTCGTGAGACCCAGTACTTC.

J is TRBJ1-1 and V is TRBV2; 9 positions match TRBD1. Trimming took 6 bases from V and 6 from J; bases not matched to a gene: 5. Germline lookup yields CDR1 SNHLY and CDR2 FYNNEI. The CDR3 spans 13 residues. The CDR3 loop is CASRDDRGAEAFF. The DNA of the CDR3 is TGTGCCAGCAGGGACGACAGGGGGGCTGAAGCTTTCTTT.

This sequence joins TRBV2 and TRBJ1-2, with D possibly being TRBD1 (5 bases). V dropped 4 bases and J dropped 4 bases, with 13 bases sitting between them. CDR1 and CDR2 from the germline V gene are SNHLY and FYNNEI. The CDR3 runs to 14 residues. CDR3 amino acids: CASSGQGNLYGYTF. DNA of the CDR3: TGTGCCAGCAGTGGGCAGGGTAACCTCTATGGCTACACCTTC.

V is TRBV7-9 and J is TRBJ1-1; possible D gene TRBD1, 6 bases. The length of the CDR3 is 15 residues. The V end was cut by 4 bases, the J end by 4 bases, with 16 bases between. Germline V lookup: CDR1 SEHNR, CDR2 FQNEAQ (reference sequence). CDR3 coding DNA: TGTGCCAGCAGCTCAGGGGCGAGAGGGACCACTGAAGCTTTCTTT. This translates into CASSSGARGTTEAFF.

The CDR3 DNA is TGTGCCAGCAGCTCCCGGGACAGAGGCTACGAGCAGTACTTC. Its translation is CASSSRDRGYEQYF. The chain has TRBV5-4 and TRBJ2-7, with 7 bases lining up with TRBD1. The CDR3 loop spans 14 amino acids. The V gene end was trimmed by 3 bases and the J gene end by 3 bases; junction bases not matched to a gene: 6. Germline V gene lookup returns CDR1 SGHNT and CDR2 YYREEE (reference sequence).

V usage is TRBV5-4 and J usage is TRBJ2-2, with D possibly matching TRBD1 (6 bases). CDR1 is SGHNT and CDR2 is YYREEE in the germline V gene (reference sequence). This CDR3 region has 15 residues. Trimming left V 4 bases short and J 2 bases short, with 12 bases between. CDR3 DNA sequence: TGTGCCAGCAGCCTACAGGGTCGCAACACCGGGGAGCTGTTTTTT. Its protein product is CASSLQGRNTGELFF.

The J gene is TRBJ1-1, the V gene TRBV5-4; possibly TRBD1 for D (5 bases). The ends were cut back, 4 bases at V and 0 bases at J, with 10 bases in the middle. Looked up from germline, CDR1 is SGHNT and CDR2 is YYREEE (reference sequence). This CDR3 is built from 14 residues. The CDR3 coding sequence is TGTGCCAGCAGCGTAGCAGGGATGAACACTGAAGCTTTCTTT. This gives the protein CASSVAGMNTEAFF.

The chain employs TRBV27 and TRBJ1-1, with D unclear. The V and J ends lost 6 bases and 1 base respectively, with 12 bases between them. The germline CDR1 and CDR2 sequences are MNHEY and SMNVEV (reference sequence). The CDR3 is made up of 14 amino acids. The CDR3 region is CASRMNGQNTEAFF. Here the CDR3 DNA reads TGTGCCAGCAGGATGAACGGTCAGAACACTGAAGCTTTCTTT.

The chain has TRBV2 and TRBJ2-3; 7 bases are a match to TRBD2. The CDR3 covers 16 residues. V was pared by 7 bases and J by 2 bases, with 12 bases of the junction left unmatched. CDR1 and CDR2 from the germline V gene are SNHLY and FYNNEI. CDR3 residues: CASNPRAGAFTDTQYF. CDR3 DNA: TGTGCCAGCAATCCTCGCGCGGGAGCTTTCACAGATACGCAGTATTTT.

The table lists this clone with a few counts. The chain couples TRBV6-1 to TRBJ1-1, with 7 nucleotides matching TRBD1. CDR3 length: 13 residues. The V gene end was trimmed by 9 bases and the J gene end by 2 bases; junction bases not matched to a gene: 6. Germline V CDR1 and CDR2: MNHNS, SASEGT. This CDR3 is CARRGQTNTEAFF. In DNA, the CDR3 is TGTGCCAGGAGGGGACAGACCAACACTGAAGCTTTCTTT.

The chain has TRBV5-6 and TRBJ1-4; tentatively, D is TRBD1 (5 bases). V lost 4 bases, J lost 10 bases, and 11 bases lay in between. This CDR3 has 12 amino acids. Germline assignment: CDR1 SGHDT and CDR2 YYEEEE. CDR3 in amino acids: CASSTAGVKLFF. The CDR3 coding sequence is TGTGCCAGCAGCACGGCGGGGGTAAAACTGTTTTTT.

V gene TRBV5-6 combines with J gene TRBJ1-6; 7 bases map to TRBD1. CDR1 and CDR2 (germline): SGHDT, YYEEEE. With 4 bases clipped from V and 8 bases from J, the junction kept 9 bases outside the gene matches. The CDR3 is 15 residues long. The CDR3 region has the DNA TGTGCCAGCAGCCCCGACGGGACAGCGGATTCACCCCTCCACTTT. It translates to CASSPDGTADSPLHF.

The V and J genes are TRBV25-1 and TRBJ2-5; D possibly corresponds to TRBD2 (5 bases). TRBJ2-7 matches the DNA end more closely, so the J call is doubtful. The CDR3 has 15 residues. In germline, CDR1 is MGHDK, CDR2 SYGVNS. The CDR3 is CASRPDGGDSYEQYF. CDR3 nucleotides: TGTGCCAGCAGACCGGACGGAGGAGACTCCTACGAGCAGTACTTC.

The chain couples TRBV19 to TRBJ1-1; no clear D. V lost 7 bases, J lost 0 bases, and 9 bases lay in between. The germline V gene has CDR1 LNHDA and CDR2 SQIVND (reference sequence). The length of the CDR3 is 13 residues. CDR3 in DNA: TGTGCCAGTATCGGGGTGCTGAACACTGAAGCTTTCTTT. Its protein is CASIGVLNTEAFF.

The CDR3 coding sequence is TGTGCCAGCACTAGTGTTTCTACTGGCTACACCTTC. Translating it yields CASTSVSTGYTF. The J gene is TRBJ1-2, the V gene TRBV2; D is undetermined. This CDR3 is built from 12 residues. The germline V and J ends were trimmed by 7 bases and 7 bases, with 13 bases remaining between them. CDR1 is SNHLY and CDR2 is FYNNEI in the germline V gene.

The V call is TRBV2, the J call TRBJ2-6; 7 positions match TRBD1. V was pared by 4 bases and J by 0 bases, with 6 bases of the junction left unmatched. This CDR3 has 17 residues. Germline V gene lookup returns CDR1 SNHLY and CDR2 FYNNEI. The DNA for the CDR3 is TGTGCCAGCAGTGGGGACAGTTCCCGCTCTGGGGCCAACGTCCTGACTTTC. Protein: CASSGDSSRSGANVLTF.

This chain joins TRBV19 and TRBJ2-1; TRBD1 matches at 7 bases. From germline, CDR1 is LNHDA and CDR2 SQIVND (reference sequence). Germline trimming cut 1 base from V and 9 bases from J; bases unmatched to any gene: 9. The CDR3 sequence is 15 residues long. CDR3 DNA: TGTGCCAGTAGTATAGTGGAGACAGGGTCCAGTGAGCAGTTCTTC. Protein: CASSIVETGSSEQFF.

The genes are TRBV6-1 and TRBJ1-6; 9 bases match TRBD1. V lost 0 bases, J lost 9 bases, and 6 bases stayed unmatched. The CDR3 extends over 16 amino acids. Germline values: CDR1 MNHNS, CDR2 SASEGT. CDR3 loop: CASSEAGGQGGSPLHF. The CDR3 DNA reads as TGTGCCAGCAGTGAAGCTGGGGGACAGGGAGGTTCACCCCTCCACTTT.

The V call is TRBV6-5, the J call TRBJ2-5, with D unclear. CDR3 length equals 13 residues. The V end lost 2 bases, the J end lost 4 bases, and 8 bases lay between the germline ends. The germline CDR1 and CDR2 sequences are MNHEY and SVGAGI. The CDR3 bases are TGTGCCAGCAGTTACCTAGTGGGAGAGACCCAGTACTTC. This codes for CASSYLVGETQYF.